These T cell receptor beta chains were read from a single sample in a study of T cell responses to AZD1222 COVID-19 vaccine. Clones were sequenced by immunoSEQ multiplex PCR, and TCRdb holds only the in-frame ones, with some missing. The data hold around 110,000 clones, with 75% to 95% observed a single time. Sequenced material: peripheral blood, taken 28 days after the second AZD1222 dose. The receptor set was obtained from an adult who received the AZD1222 COVID-19 vaccine. CDR3s include the opening cysteine and the closing phenylalanine or tryptophan. A D gene is named only where the DNA matches it firmly. Clone size appears in some rows only: once, few, many, or a class for an expanded clone.

J,size,V,D,CDR3,DNA
TRBJ2-7,-,TRBV27,-,CASSPQGYEQYF,TGTGCCAGCAGTCCCCAGGGGTACGAGCAGTACTTC
TRBJ1-1,-,TRBV30,TRBD1,CAWSTGTGTGKAFF,TGTGCCTGGAGTACGGGGACAGGGACAGGGAAAGCTTTCTTT
TRBJ1-3,-,TRBV5-1,TRBD1,CASGKDRAPYSGNTIYF,TGCGCCAGCGGTAAGGACAGGGCGCCGTACTCTGGAAACACCATATATTTT
TRBJ1-2,-,TRBV10-3,-,CAISPLEGRGYTF,TGTGCCATCAGCCCCTTAGAGGGACGTGGCTACACCTTC
TRBJ2-7,once,TRBV10-3,-,CAISVDLYEQYF,TGTGCCATCAGTGTGGACCTCTACGAGCAGTACTTC
TRBJ2-5,once,TRBV2,-,CASRGVGSSPQETQYF,TGTGCCAGCAGGGGGGTTGGTAGCTCCCCACAAGAGACCCAGTACTTC
TRBJ1-5,once,TRBV6-5,-,CASGGRVDQPQHF,TGTGCCAGTGGGGGCAGGGTGGACCAGCCCCAGCATTTT
TRBJ1-1,once,TRBV28,-,CASTSPGTANTEAFF,TGTGCCAGCACCTCTCCTGGGACGGCGAACACTGAAGCTTTCTTT
TRBJ1-1,-,TRBV7-8,TRBD1,CASSSTLGQEAFF,TGTGCCAGCAGCTCCACCCTCGGACAGGAGGCTTTCTTT
TRBJ2-7,once,TRBV20-1,TRBD1,CSAGQGYEQYF,TGCAGCGCGGGACAGGGCTACGAGCAGTACTTC
TRBJ1-5,-,TRBV7-2,TRBD1,CASSLTTGGQNQPQHF,TGTGCCAGCAGCCTCACGACAGGGGGTCAAAATCAGCCCCAGCATTTT
TRBJ1-1,-,TRBV19,-,CASDRGLGAAEAFF,TGTGCCAGTGACCGCGGGCTGGGGGCGGCTGAAGCTTTCTTT
TRBJ1-1,-,TRBV28,-,CASITGSEAFF,TGTGCCAGCATTACAGGGTCTGAAGCTTTCTTT
TRBJ2-7,-,TRBV2,TRBD1,CASRDHGTGLYEQYF,TGTGCCAGCAGGGACCACGGGACAGGTCTTTACGAGCAGTACTTC
TRBJ1-1,-,TRBV3-1/TRBV3-2,-,CASRTRESNTEAFF,TGTGCCAGCAGGACGAGGGAAAGCAACACTGAAGCTTTCTTT
TRBJ1-1,-,TRBV7-8,TRBD1,CASSHRQGEAFF,TGTGCCAGCAGCCACCGACAGGGTGAAGCTTTCTTT
TRBJ2-1,-,TRBV29-1,-,CSVDSRNEQFF,TGCAGCGTTGACTCGCGTAATGAGCAGTTCTTC
TRBJ2-2,-,TRBV3-1/TRBV3-2,TRBD2,CASEASGGSGELFF,TGTGCCAGCGAAGCTAGCGGGGGTTCCGGGGAGCTGTTTTTT
TRBJ1-2,-,TRBV7-9,-,CASTQPIHGYTF,TGTGCCAGCACCCAGCCCATCCATGGCTACACCTTC
TRBJ2-2,-,TRBV21-1,-,CASSMGQAEGGELFF,TGTGCCAGCAGCATGGGACAGGCGGAGGGCGGGGAGCTGTTTTTT
TRBJ1-1,-,TRBV20-1,-,CSALNTEAFF,TGCAGTGCTTTGAACACTGAAGCTTTCTTT
TRBJ2-3,-,TRBV7-2,-,CASSLAGEILTDTQYF,TGTGCCAGCAGCTTAGCGGGGGAAATTCTCACAGATACGCAGTATTTT
TRBJ2-7,-,TRBV7-7,TRBD2,CASSLASGSYEQYF,TGTGCTAGCAGCTTGGCTAGCGGCTCCTACGAGCAGTACTTC
TRBJ2-1,-,TRBV6-5,TRBD2,CASSSFGGSHYNEQFF,TGTGCCAGCAGTTCCTTCGGGGGGAGTCACTACAATGAGCAGTTCTTC
TRBJ2-1,-,TRBV27,TRBD2,CASRFLAGGANEQFF,TGTGCCAGCAGGTTCCTGGCGGGAGGAGCCAATGAGCAGTTCTTC
TRBJ1-5,-,TRBV2,-,CASKESNQPQHF,TGTGCCAGCAAGGAAAGCAATCAGCCCCAGCATTTT
TRBJ2-3,-,TRBV30,-,CAWTEGLVHQDTQYF,TGTGCCTGGACCGAGGGGCTAGTGCATCAAGATACGCAGTATTTT
TRBJ1-6,many,TRBV6-4,-,CASSDSEGENSPLHF,TGTGCCAGCAGTGACTCTGAGGGCGAAAATTCACCCCTCCACTTT
TRBJ1-1,-,TRBV20-1,TRBD1,CSAPDRGAFF,TGCAGTGCACCCGACAGGGGAGCTTTCTTT
TRBJ2-7,-,TRBV10-3,-,CAISEWGEEQYF,TGTGCCATCAGTGAGTGGGGGGAAGAGCAGTACTTC
TRBJ1-2,-,TRBV27,-,CASSLSQHTNYGYTF,TGTGCCAGCAGTTTATCGCAGCACACTAACTATGGCTACACCTTC
TRBJ2-3,-,TRBV5-4,-,CASSLGQGTTDTQYF,TGTGCCAGCAGCTTGGGTCAGGGGACCACAGATACGCAGTATTTT
TRBJ2-7,-,TRBV28,TRBD1,CASSLRQGAFEQYF,TGTGCCAGCAGTTTGAGACAGGGGGCGTTTGAGCAGTACTTC
TRBJ2-1,-,TRBV9,TRBD1,CASSSQRGGRNEQFF,TGTGCCAGCAGCTCTCAAAGAGGGGGCCGGAATGAGCAGTTCTTC
TRBJ2-7,-,TRBV4-1,TRBD2,CASSQGTSGKLSEQYF,TGCGCCAGCAGCCAAGGTACTAGCGGGAAGTTGAGTGAGCAGTACTTC
TRBJ1-1,-,TRBV6-4,-,CASSAGVGGAEAFF,TGTGCCAGCAGTGCAGGGGTTGGGGGAGCTGAAGCTTTCTTT
TRBJ2-7,-,TRBV7-6,-,CASSPGAGGPYEQYF,TGTGCCAGCAGTCCCGGGGCCGGGGGCCCCTACGAGCAGTACTTC
TRBJ1-2,-,TRBV19,TRBD1,CASSIPGQGSIGYTF,TGTGCCAGTAGTATACCGGGACAGGGCTCCATTGGCTACACCTTC
TRBJ1-2,-,TRBV6-5,-,CASSPTGNYGYTF,TGTGCCAGCAGCCCCACGGGTAACTATGGCTACACCTTC
TRBJ2-7,-,TRBV6-5,-,CASGGSYEQYF,TGTGCCAGCGGGGGTTCCTACGAGCAGTACTTC
TRBJ2-7,few,TRBV5-4,-,CASSLLGSYEQYF,TGTGCCAGCAGCTTACTGGGGAGCTACGAGCAGTACTTC